The clone carrying this TCR beta chain was observed a few times. As to time point: blood at routine non-recurrence follow-up after resection. One entry per CDR3 protein results from TCRdb running MiXCR on the 5' RACE reads. The repertoire consists of over 70,000 distinct CDR3 sequences, with over 7% occurring once and the leading ten covering approximately 2%. This sample stems from a study of spatial heterogeneity in lung cancer. The ends were cut back, 4 bases at V and 0 bases at J, with 4 bases in the middle. There are 14 residues in the CDR3. Germline V gene sequence: CDR1 LGHDT, CDR2 YNNKEL (reference sequence).

The source is a female donor with early-stage non-small cell lung cancer. The V gene is TRBV3-1, the J gene TRBJ2-6; no clear D. Sample: PBMCs, taken at follow-up. CDR3 in amino acids: CASSRDSGANVLTF. CDR3 bases: TGTGCCAGCAGCCGGGACTCTGGGGCCAACGTCCTGACTTTC.